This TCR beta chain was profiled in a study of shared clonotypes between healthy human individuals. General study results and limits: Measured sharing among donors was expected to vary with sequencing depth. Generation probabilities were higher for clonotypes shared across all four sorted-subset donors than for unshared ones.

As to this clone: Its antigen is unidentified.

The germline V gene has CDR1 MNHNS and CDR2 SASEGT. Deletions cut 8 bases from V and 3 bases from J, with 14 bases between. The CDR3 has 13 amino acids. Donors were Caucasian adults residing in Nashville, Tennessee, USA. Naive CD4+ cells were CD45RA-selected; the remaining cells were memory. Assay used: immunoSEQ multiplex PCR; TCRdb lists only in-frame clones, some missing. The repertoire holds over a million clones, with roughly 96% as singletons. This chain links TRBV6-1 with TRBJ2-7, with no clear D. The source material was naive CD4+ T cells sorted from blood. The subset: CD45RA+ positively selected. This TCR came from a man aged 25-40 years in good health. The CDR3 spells CASQARMGYEQYF. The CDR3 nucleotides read TGTGCCAGCCAGGCCAGGATGGGCTACGAGCAGTACTTC.